Presented here are 6 T cell receptor beta chains from one specimen sequenced in a study of T-cell reconstitution after alpha-beta-depleted transplantation in children. Using unique molecular identifiers, the investigators prepared the TCRbeta library. TCRdb used MiXCR to reprocess the PCR reads, holding one entry per CDR3 protein. Of some 300,000 distinct CDR3 sequences listed, over 9% are singletons. The source was PBMCs, collected before TCRalphabeta/CD19-depleted stem cell transplant. Receptors were obtained from a boy in the first two years of life with acute myeloid leukemia, due to receive a stem cell transplant.

In its sample, this clonotype was seen a few times. The junction and the germline gene differ at one end; a read error may be behind it. The chain carries TRBV7-7 and TRBJ1-1; D gene uncertain. The germline V gene encodes CDR1 SSHAT and CDR2 FNYEAQ (reference sequence). This CDR3 has 13 residues. Written as DNA, the CDR3 is TGTGCTAGCAGCCGAAACATGAACACTGAAGCTTTCTTT. Protein: CASSRNMNTEAFF.

The chain carries TRBV28 and TRBJ2-5; 8 bases match TRBD1. The CDR3 runs to 20 residues. Trimming cost V 3 bases and J 2 bases; bases outside gene matches: 20. Germline-derived CDR1 and CDR2 are MDHEN and SYDVKM. In DNA form, the CDR3 reads TGTGCCAGCAGTTTTCCAACCCCACTTAGGGAACAGGGGGTACAAGAGACCCAGTACTTC. This gives the protein CASSFPTPLREQGVQETQYF. The entire variable domain, with the rest obtained from reference TRBV28 and TRBJ2-5, is as follows: DVKVTQSSRYLVKRTGEKVFLECVQDMDHENMFWYRQDPGLGLRLIYFSYDVKMKEKGDIPEGYSVSREKKERFSLILESASTNQTSMYLCASSFPTPLREQGVQETQYFGPGTRLLVL.

This clonotype showed up many times. The genes are TRBV5-1 and TRBJ2-6; 9 nucleotides line up with TRBD1. The J segment lost 2 bases and the V segment lost 4 bases, leaving 7 bases of the junction unmatched. CDR3 length: 17 amino acids. Germline CDR1 is SGHRS and CDR2 is YFSETQ. The chain's CDR3 is CASSAGTGTTGANVLTF. CDR3 DNA: TGCGCCAGCAGCGCCGGGACAGGGACTACTGGGGCCAACGTCCTGACTTTC.

This clonotype occurred many times. The genes are TRBV12-3 or TRBV12-4 and TRBJ2-7; 10 nucleotides align to TRBD1. Trimming removed 7 bases from V and 6 bases from J; junction bases left unmatched: 9. There are 14 residues in the CDR3. The CDR3 DNA is TGTGCCAGCACCGGGTTGGGACAGGGGAGCGAGCAGTACTTC. Its translation is CASTGLGQGSEQYF.

The chain is built from TRBV9 and TRBJ2-2; D possibly corresponds to TRBD2 (6 bases). The V gene lost 0 bases and the J gene lost 5 bases, with 14 bases spanning the gap. CDR3 length: 16 amino acids. Germline values: CDR1 SGDLS, CDR2 YYNGEE. In nucleotides, the CDR3 is TGTGCCAGCAGCGTAGGTGGGGGGACGCTGACCGGGGAGCTGTTTTTT. Encoded protein: CASSVGGGTLTGELFF. Full variable domain (missing parts from reference TRBV9 and TRBJ2-2): DSGVTQTPKHLITATGQRVTLRCSPRSGDLSVYWYQQSLDQGLQFLIQYYNGEERAKGNILERFSAQQFPDLHSELNLSSLELGDSALYFCASSVGGGTLTGELFFGEGSRLTVL.

This clonotype was counted a few times. V usage is TRBV27 and J usage is TRBJ2-1; TRBD2 matches 10 bases. The length of the CDR3 is 15 residues. The trim removed 2 bases at V and 7 bases at J, leaving 5 bases unmatched. From germline, CDR1 is MNHEY and CDR2 SMNVEV (reference sequence). The CDR3 protein is CASSLRPSGGNEQFF. The DNA for the CDR3 is TGTGCCAGCAGTTTAAGGCCTAGCGGGGGTAATGAGCAGTTCTTC.